This TCR beta chain was recovered during a study of response to subunit inactivated influenza vaccine. Study-level points and caveats: Authors proposed each seasonal influenza vaccination draws in few new T cells.

A few counts support this clonotype. Its matching antigen is unknown. CDR3 length: 15 residues. The trim removed 6 bases at V and 6 bases at J, leaving 6 bases unmatched. Per the germline V gene, CDR1 is MNHEY and CDR2 is SMNVEV (reference sequence). TCRdb re-analysed the RT-PCR reads in MiXCR, keeping a single row per CDR3 protein. The sample has 700,000 to 900,000 distinct CDR3 sequences; less than 25% are singletons. This TCR was recovered from a man between 50 and 59 years old who received an inactivated influenza vaccine. The chain links TRBV27 to TRBJ2-1; TRBD2 matches 12 bases. This specimen was PBMCs from blood, taken less than 6 days after vaccination. The CDR3 coding sequence is TGTGCCAGCAGACTACCTAGCGGGGGGGTCAATGAGCAGTTCTTC. Its translation is CASRLPSGGVNEQFF.